The clone carrying this T cell receptor beta chain was detected many times. Antigen: not known. Stated time point: newly diagnosed GD, antithyroid drugs for less than 3 months. The TCR library was prepared using RNA isolated from PBMCs. The record originates from a study of regulatory T cells in long-lasting Graves disease. Construction of TCR beta libraries relied on iRepertoire HTBI primers and on Arm-PCR targeting CDR3 regions. TCRdb re-called the multiplex PCR reads through MiXCR, storing one row per CDR3 protein. The sample includes hundreds of thousands of distinct CDR3 sequences, approximately 15% of them seen just once. Notes on the study in general: Persistent Graves' patients showed a TCR diversity that was lower than that of newly diagnosed ones.

Germline CDR1 is MDHEN and CDR2 is SYDVKM. The CDR3 has 17 residues. Trimming removed 7 bases from V and 2 bases from J; junction bases left unmatched: 13. These data also formed part of another study, on T cells in Graves' hyperthyroidism and ophthalmopathy. That report notes: Researchers found most expanded thyroid clonotypes above 0.001 in blood as well.

This specimen consisted of peripheral blood mononuclear cells (PBMCs), obtained at new diagnosis, from a patient treated with antithyroid drugs. The origin of this receptor is a woman in her 30s with Graves disease. The V call is TRBV28, the J call TRBJ1-4, with 7 bases matching TRBD1. In DNA, the CDR3 is TGTGCCAGCATCCAGGGGGGGGCGATGGCGACTAATGAAAAACTGTTTTTT. Its protein is CASIQGGAMATNEKLFF.